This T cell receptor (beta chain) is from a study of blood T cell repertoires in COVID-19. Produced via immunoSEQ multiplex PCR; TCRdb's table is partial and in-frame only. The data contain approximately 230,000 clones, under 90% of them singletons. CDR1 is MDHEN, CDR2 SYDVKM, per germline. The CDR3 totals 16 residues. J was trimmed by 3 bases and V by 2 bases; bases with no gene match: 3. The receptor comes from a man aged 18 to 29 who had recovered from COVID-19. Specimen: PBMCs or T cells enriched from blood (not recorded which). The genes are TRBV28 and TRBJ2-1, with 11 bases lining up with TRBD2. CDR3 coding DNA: TGTGCCAGCAGTTTACCCGGGACTAGCGGCTACAATGAGCAGTTCTTC. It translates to CASSLPGTSGYNEQFF.